The rows below give T cell receptor beta chains drawn from one sample of a study of beta chain features in type 1 diabetes. Data came from immunoSEQ multiplex PCR; TCRdb stores just in-frame clones and leaves some out. The sample lists under 90,000 clones, 30% to 35% occurring once. The sample comprised stem cell memory CD4+ T cells from blood. Source of these receptors: a woman under 30 in good health. Both conserved end residues are part of each CDR3. The D gene is left open where the match is weak. For some rows the clone size is stated as once, few or many, or as a class when expanded; others skip it.

abundance	v_gene	j_gene	d_gene	CDR3aa	CDR3nt
-	TRBV18	TRBJ1-6	-	CASSPGQSPLHF	TGTGCCAGCTCACCAGGACAATCACCCCTCCACTTT
-	TRBV2	TRBJ2-7	TRBD1	CASRAGTGYHEQYF	TGTGCCAGCAGGGCCGGGACAGGGTACCACGAGCAGTACTTC
-	TRBV21-1	TRBJ2-7	-	CASSPRLAIYEQYF	TGTGCCAGCAGCCCACGACTAGCTATCTACGAGCAGTACTTC
few	TRBV29-1	TRBJ2-1	TRBD2	CSDTRGLAGVYEQFF	TGCAGCGATACGAGGGGACTAGCGGGAGTTTATGAGCAGTTCTTC
few	TRBV10-3	TRBJ2-6	TRBD2	CAIRGLRSGANVLTF	TGTGCCATCAGGGGACTACGCTCTGGGGCCAACGTCCTGACTTTC
few	TRBV4-2	TRBJ2-5	TRBD1	CASSPRDRGETQYF	TGTGCCAGCAGCCCCCGGGACAGGGGTGAGACCCAGTACTTC
-	TRBV27	TRBJ1-2	-	CASSSRGGYGYTF	TGTGCCAGCAGTTCGCGAGGTGGCTATGGCTACACCTTC
-	TRBV11-2	TRBJ2-2	-	CASSLDTGGELFF	TGTGCCAGCAGCTTAGATACGGGGGGGGAGCTGTTTTTT
-	TRBV6-5	TRBJ1-1	-	CASSRMNTEAFF	TGTGCCAGCAGCAGGATGAACACTGAAGCTTTCTTT
few	TRBV10-3	TRBJ1-2	TRBD1	CAISQPGQAIYGYTF	TGTGCCATCAGTCAGCCGGGACAGGCGATCTATGGCTACACCTTC
-	TRBV30	TRBJ1-4	-	CAWSVGGGGGLFF	TGTGCCTGGAGTGTTGGTGGAGGCGGGGGACTGTTTTTT
-	TRBV6-5	TRBJ1-2	TRBD1	CASSPHSNRGAGYTF	TGTGCCAGCAGTCCCCATTCCAACAGGGGCGCTGGCTACACCTTC
few	TRBV30	TRBJ2-1	-	CAWTRGSWIREQFF	TGTGCCTGGACCCGTGGGAGTTGGATCCGGGAGCAGTTCTTC
-	TRBV9	TRBJ2-7	-	CASSVADTAWAYEQYF	TGTGCCAGCAGCGTAGCCGATACAGCCTGGGCCTACGAGCAGTACTTC
-	TRBV11-2	TRBJ2-2	-	CASSEDGPGELFF	TGTGCCAGCAGCGAAGATGGCCCCGGGGAGCTGTTTTTT
few	TRBV10-3	TRBJ1-1	-	CAISATGRTNTEAFF	TGTGCCATCAGTGCTACAGGCCGGACGAACACTGAAGCTTTCTTT
-	TRBV7-2	TRBJ2-3	TRBD2	CASSLDGGKTDTQYF	TGTGCCAGCAGCTTAGACGGGGGGAAGACAGATACGCAGTATTTT
-	TRBV11-3	TRBJ2-7	TRBD1	CASSPRTGRGEQYF	TGTGCCAGCAGCCCTCGGACAGGGAGAGGCGAGCAGTACTTC
-	TRBV5-1	TRBJ2-5	-	CASSPGGSQETQYF	TGCGCCAGCAGTCCCGGGGGTTCCCAAGAGACCCAGTACTTC
few	TRBV2	TRBJ1-6	TRBD1	CASRVYTGGGFYNSPLHF	TGTGCCAGCAGAGTTTATACAGGGGGAGGTTTCTATAATTCACCCCTCCACTTT
-	TRBV7-2	TRBJ2-6	TRBD1	CASSLIPGQLGFGANVLTF	TGTGCCAGCAGCTTAATACCGGGACAGCTCGGATTTGGGGCCAACGTCCTGACTTTC
-	TRBV7-9	TRBJ1-1	-	CASSPYPDTMNTEAFF	TGTGCCAGCAGCCCGTACCCGGACACCATGAACACTGAAGCTTTCTTT